The TCR beta chain described here comes from a study of T cells expressing NK-cell markers. Study-level background: It was from sorted CD3+CD56+NKG2C+, CD3+CD56+NKG2C- and CD3+CD56-NKG2C+ T cells that TCR beta repertoires came. Among the eight sequenced donors, seven tested HCMV-seropositive and one tested seronegative. Points from the study as a whole: In about six donors, dominant NKG2C+ clonotypes were roughly 1.0-7.0% of CD8+ T cells.

CDR1 is DFQATT and CDR2 is SNEGSKA in the germline V gene (reference sequence). CDR3 size: 14 residues. Turning to this clonotype: Its specificity is not known.

Template switching by 5'RACE with UMIs generated the TCR beta cDNA. TCRdb processed the 5' RACE reads again and assigns one entry to each CDR3 protein, with no DNA. The listing contains around 470,000 distinct CDR3 sequences. Source material: blood T cells: a sorted CD56 or NKG2C T cell subset, CD4+ or CD8+ T cells, or bulk PBMC T cells (not recorded which). The source is a woman aged 50 to 60 in good health. The chain recombines TRBV20-1 with TRBJ2-2; without DNA, the TCRdb call of TRBD2 cannot be checked. CDR3 sequence: CSAATSLGPGELFF.